A single sample is the source of the 27 T cell receptor beta chains below, sequenced in a study of blood T cell repertoires in COVID-19. The data were produced by immunoSEQ multiplex PCR, yet TCRdb's version contains in-frame clones alone and is incomplete. The sample yields about 150,000 clones, about four fifths seen once. The sample taken for sequencing was PBMCs or T cells enriched from blood (not recorded which). These receptors were obtained from a man in his forties or fifties who had recovered from COVID-19.

The rearrangement links TRBV3-1 (or the pseudogene TRBV3-2) to TRBJ2-1; TRBD2 aligns across 9 bases. Germline-derived CDR1 and CDR2 are LGHDT and YNNKEL (reference sequence). The V segment lost 2 bases and the J segment 7 bases; nucleotides outside the gene matches: 6. The CDR3 totals 15 residues. The CDR3 sequence: CASSQLGLAPNEQFF. CDR3 DNA sequence: TGTGCCAGCAGCCAATTAGGACTAGCGCCGAATGAGCAGTTCTTC.

Only one count was recorded for this clone. This chain's CDR3 is CASSLDPQGYNEQFF. In nucleotides, the CDR3 is TGTGCCAGCAGCTTAGATCCCCAGGGGTACAATGAGCAGTTCTTC. V is TRBV11-3 and J is TRBJ2-1, with D maybe TRBD1 (6 bases). Germline CDR1 SGHNT, CDR2 YENEEA. V dropped 0 bases and J dropped 4 bases, with 10 bases sitting between them. The CDR3 spans 15 residues.

This chain links TRBV5-4 with TRBJ2-5, with 7 bases lining up with TRBD1. Unmatched junction bases numbered 11, after V lost 4 bases and J lost 5 bases. The CDR3 has 15 residues. Germline CDR1 and CDR2: SGHNT and YYREEE (reference sequence). CDR3 nucleotides: TGTGCCAGCAGCCTGCGAACAGGGGTTGGGGAGACCCAGTACTTC. Translating gives CASSLRTGVGETQYF.

The rearrangement links TRBV6-5 to TRBJ2-1; the match to TRBD1 covers 7 bases. V trimming: 4 bases; J trimming: 3 bases; junction bases outside the gene matches: 9. Germline V gene lookup returns CDR1 MNHEY and CDR2 SVGAGI. The CDR3 is 16 residues long. The CDR3 region is CASSSSLGGSYNEQFF. DNA of the CDR3: TGTGCCAGCAGTTCGTCTTTAGGGGGCAGCTACAATGAGCAGTTCTTC.

The CDR3 nucleotides read TGTGCCAGCAGTACTAGCGGGGTCTTGACAGATACGCAGTATTTT. This encodes CASSTSGVLTDTQYF. The rearrangement uses TRBV6-5 and TRBJ2-3; 10 bases are shared with TRBD2. Trimming at V came to 5 bases and at J to 3 bases, leaving 5 bases not matched to a gene. The CDR3 has 15 amino acids. From germline, CDR1 is MNHEY and CDR2 SVGAGI.

This clone was counted between two and nine times. The genes are TRBV28 and TRBJ1-1; D possibly corresponds to TRBD1 (5 bases). CDR3 size: 13 residues. Trimming removed 6 bases at V and 5 bases at J, with 13 bases between. From germline, CDR1 is MDHEN and CDR2 SYDVKM. The CDR3 coding sequence is TGTGCCAGCAGACCAGGGAAACGGACTGAAGCTTTCTTT. Its translation: CASRPGKRTEAFF.

The gene calls are TRBV28 and TRBJ1-5; 7 bases fit TRBD1. The CDR3 has 15 amino acids. Germline lookup yields CDR1 MDHEN and CDR2 SYDVKM. V shed 7 bases and J 3 bases; nucleotides not matched to a gene: 9. The CDR3 DNA follows: TGTGCCAGCATCGCCGGGACAGTAAACAATCAGCCCCAGCATTTT. Protein: CASIAGTVNNQPQHF.

This chain links TRBV6-5 with TRBJ2-2; no reliable D call. CDR3 length: 13 residues. V lost 2 bases, J lost 3 bases, and 4 bases lay in between. CDR1 and CDR2 from the germline V gene are MNHEY and SVGAGI. CDR3 protein: CASSYGHTGELFF. CDR3 in DNA: TGTGCCAGCAGTTACGGGCACACCGGGGAGCTGTTTTTT.

V is TRBV7-3 and J is TRBJ1-3, with 7 bases identical to TRBD1. CDR1 is SGHTA and CDR2 is FQGTGA in the germline V gene. This CDR3 comprises 17 residues. V lost 5 bases, J lost 0 bases, and 10 bases stayed unmatched. In DNA form, the CDR3 reads TGTGCCAGCAGCCCCATGGCCTACAGGGGCTCTGGAAACACCATATATTTT. Translation: CASSPMAYRGSGNTIYF.

Only one count was recorded for this clone. J is TRBJ2-1 and V is TRBV19; TRBD1 aligns across 7 bases. Germline V gene lookup returns CDR1 LNHDA and CDR2 SQIVND (reference sequence). CDR3 size: 16 residues. Germline trimming cut 4 bases from V and 0 bases from J; bases unmatched to any gene: 6. CDR3 sequence reads: CASSTPRDSSYNEQFF. CDR3 nucleotides: TGTGCCAGTAGTACCCCCCGGGACAGCTCCTACAATGAGCAGTTCTTC. The full variable domain, rest sourced from reference TRBV19 and TRBJ2-1, is DGGITQSPKYLFRKEGQNVTLSCEQNLNHDAMYWYRQDPGQGLRLIYYSQIVNDFQKGDIAEGYSVSREKKESFPLTVTSAQKNPTAFYLCASSTPRDSSYNEQFFGPGTRLTVL.

The chain recombines TRBV18 with TRBJ1-2; possibly TRBD1 for D (6 bases). The CDR3 is 17 residues long. The germline CDR1 and CDR2 sequences are KGHSH and LQKENI. V lost 3 bases and J 2 bases, leaving 19 bases between the germline ends. CDR3 nucleotides: TGTGCCAGCTCACCGAACGGACAGTTCGCATCGAACTATGGCTACACCTTC. Translated, it gives CASSPNGQFASNYGYTF.

The chain joins TRBV30 to TRBJ1-5, with D possibly matching TRBD1 (5 bases). Germline V gene data show CDR1 as GTSNPN and CDR2 as SVGIG (reference sequence). V lost 0 bases, J lost 7 bases, and 16 bases lay in between. This CDR3 region has 15 residues. CDR3 in amino acids: CAWSVLERGGQPQHF. DNA for the CDR3: TGTGCCTGGAGTGTACTAGAGCGGGGGGGACAGCCCCAGCATTTT. The variable domain in full, with the rest retrieved from reference TRBV30 and TRBJ1-5, is SQTIHQWPATLVQPVGSPLSLECTVEGTSNPNLYWYRQAAGRGLQLLFYSVGIGQISSEVPQNLSASRPQDRQFILSSKKLLLSDSGFYLCAWSVLERGGQPQHFGDGTRLSIL.

This clone turned up a few times. The V call is TRBV3-1 (or the pseudogene TRBV3-2), the J call TRBJ1-2, with D perhaps matching TRBD1 (6 bases). Between the trimmed V and J ends, which lost 0 bases and 2 bases, there was a span of 13 bases. Germline CDR1 is LGHDT and CDR2 is YNNKEL (reference sequence). The CDR3 is 16 amino acids. The CDR3 region has the DNA TGTGCCAGCAGCCAAGATCGAGACAGGAGGAACTATGGCTACACCTTC. As protein: CASSQDRDRRNYGYTF.

This chain joins TRBV5-4 and TRBJ1-1, with TRBD1 matching 7 bases. The germline gives CDR1 SGHNT, CDR2 YYREEE (reference sequence). The CDR3 is made up of 14 amino acids. The ends lost 0 bases at V and 5 bases at J; junction bases unmatched: 4. CDR3 residues: CASSLDRGSTEAFF. DNA of the CDR3: TGTGCCAGCAGCTTGGACAGGGGATCGACTGAAGCTTTCTTT. Drawing the rest from reference TRBV5-4 and TRBJ1-1, the complete variable domain is ETGVTQSPTHLIKTRGQQVTLRCSSQSGHNTVSWYQQALGQGPQFIFQYYREEENGRGNFPPRFSGLQFPNYSSELNVNALELDDSALYLCASSLDRGSTEAFFGQGTRLTVV.

V and J are TRBV19 and TRBJ1-5, with D hard to call. Germline loops: CDR1 LNHDA, CDR2 SQIVND (reference sequence). V shed 3 bases and J shed 7 bases, with 13 bases lying between them. This CDR3 has 14 residues. This CDR3 reads CASSILDFGQPQHF. The CDR3 coding sequence is TGTGCCAGTAGTATCTTGGATTTCGGGCAGCCCCAGCATTTT. Using reference TRBV19 and TRBJ1-5 for the parts outside the CDR3, the full variable domain is DGGITQSPKYLFRKEGQNVTLSCEQNLNHDAMYWYRQDPGQGLRLIYYSQIVNDFQKGDIAEGYSVSREKKESFPLTVTSAQKNPTAFYLCASSILDFGQPQHFGDGTRLSIL.

The J gene is TRBJ2-1, the V gene TRBV4-3, with unresolved D. V shed 4 bases and J shed 9 bases, with 19 bases lying between them. This CDR3 has 15 residues. Germline-derived CDR1 and CDR2 are LGHNA and YSLEER. CDR3 protein: CASSLQPESISEQFF. CDR3 coding DNA: TGCGCCAGCAGCCTCCAACCGGAGAGTATTTCTGAGCAGTTCTTC.

Concerning this clone: Other DNA sequences within the sample encode an identical CDR3. The chain combines TRBV7-2 with TRBJ1-1; 7 bases are a match to TRBD1. The germline V gene encodes CDR1 SGHTA and CDR2 FQGNSA. The V segment lost 4 bases and the J segment 0 bases; nucleotides outside the gene matches: 2. The CDR3 totals 14 residues. CDR3 protein: CASSWTGMNTEAFF. The DNA for the CDR3 is TGTGCCAGCAGCTGGACAGGTATGAACACTGAAGCTTTCTTT.

The chain recombines TRBV5-6 with TRBJ1-1; D unresolved. V lost 3 bases to trimming and J lost 4 bases, with 16 bases between them. The germline V gene encodes CDR1 SGHDT and CDR2 YYEEEE. The CDR3 loop spans 15 amino acids. The CDR3 region is CASSYRWSRGTEAFF. CDR3 sequence (DNA): TGTGCCAGCAGCTACCGCTGGAGTCGGGGCACTGAAGCTTTCTTT.

This clone appeared once. The V call is TRBV10-2, the J call TRBJ2-7; 12 bases align to TRBD2. Germline CDR1 and CDR2: WSHSY and SAAADI. With 2 bases clipped from V and 2 bases from J, the junction kept 1 base outside the gene matches. The CDR3 loop spans 15 amino acids. The CDR3: CASSEGLAGPYEQYF. The CDR3 coding sequence is TGCGCCAGCAGTGAGGGACTAGCGGGGCCCTACGAGCAGTACTTC.

The gene calls are TRBV7-9 and TRBJ1-5; 9 bases match TRBD1. The CDR3 runs to 15 residues. V was pared by 5 bases and J by 4 bases, with 6 bases of the junction left unmatched. Germline V gene lookup returns CDR1 SEHNR and CDR2 FQNEAQ (reference sequence). The CDR3 bases are TGTGCCAGCAGCCCACAGGGGGCTGGGAATCAGCCCCAGCATTTT. This encodes CASSPQGAGNQPQHF.

This clone was seen repeatedly, ten times or more. This rearrangement joins TRBV5-4 to TRBJ2-3; 9 bases fit TRBD2. The CDR3 has 15 residues. The ends lost 4 bases at V and 1 base at J; junction bases unmatched: 4. CDR1 and CDR2 (germline): SGHNT, YYREEE (reference sequence). The CDR3 protein is CASSAIAGGTDTQYF. CDR3 in DNA: TGTGCCAGCAGCGCCATAGCGGGGGGCACAGATACGCAGTATTTT.

This sequence joins TRBV5-1 and TRBJ1-1; D is perhaps TRBD1 (6 bases). The CDR3 contains 15 residues. V shed 4 bases and J shed 1 base, with 14 bases lying between them. Germline V gene data show CDR1 as SGHRS and CDR2 as YFSETQ. The CDR3 reads CASSPIGGANTEAFF. The DNA for the CDR3 is TGCGCCAGCAGCCCCATTGGGGGGGCGAACACTGAAGCTTTCTTT. The full variable domain, its missing parts supplied by reference TRBV5-1 and TRBJ1-1, is KAGVTQTPRYLIKTRGQQVTLSCSPISGHRSVSWYQQTPGQGLQFLFEYFSETQRNKGNFPGRFSGRQFSNSRSEMNVSTLELGDSALYLCASSPIGGANTEAFFGQGTRLTVV.

The chain links TRBV27 to TRBJ2-7; 9 positions match TRBD2. J lost 2 bases, V lost 7 bases, and 3 bases had no gene match. The CDR3 has 13 amino acids. Looked up from germline, CDR1 is MNHEY and CDR2 is SMNVEV (reference sequence). DNA for the CDR3: TGTGCCAGCACTAGCGGGGTCCCCTACGAGCAGTACTTC. Its protein product is CASTSGVPYEQYF.

The J gene is TRBJ1-2, the V gene TRBV20-1, with unresolved D. The CDR3 is made up of 10 amino acids. Germline V CDR1 and CDR2: DFQATT, SNEGSKA (reference sequence). Between the trimmed V and J ends, which lost 3 bases and 8 bases, there was a span of 7 bases. The CDR3 loop reads CSASARGYTF. CDR3 coding DNA: TGCAGTGCTAGTGCCCGGGGCTACACCTTC.

The rearrangement uses TRBV5-5 and TRBJ1-4, with D perhaps TRBD1 (6 bases). CDR3 length: 15 residues. Germline V gives CDR1 SGHKS, CDR2 YYEKEE (reference sequence). The V gene lost 0 bases and the J gene lost 4 bases, with 10 bases spanning the gap. CDR3 coding DNA: TGTGCCAGCAGCTTGGCCGCAGGGGTTAATGAAAAACTGTTTTTT. Translated, it gives CASSLAAGVNEKLFF.

The chain combines TRBV3-1 (or the pseudogene TRBV3-2) with TRBJ1-1, with D possibly TRBD1 on 5 matching bases. Looked up from germline, CDR1 is LGHDT and CDR2 is YNNKEL (reference sequence). CDR3 length: 14 amino acids. Trimming took 1 base from V and 4 from J, leaving 10 bases between them. The CDR3 sequence is CASSQGGEGTEAFF. The CDR3 DNA reads as TGTGCCAGCAGCCAAGGGGGGGAGGGCACTGAAGCTTTCTTT.

The chain uses TRBV6-5 and TRBJ1-2; D is ambiguous. V was trimmed by 5 bases and J by 5 bases, leaving 9 bases between them. Per germline, CDR1 MNHEY and CDR2 SVGAGI. There are 12 residues in the CDR3. CDR3 DNA: TGTGCCAGCAGTCTACAGCAGTATGGCTACACCTTC. This gives the protein CASSLQQYGYTF.